Shown below are 15 T cell receptor beta chains from a single sample sequenced in a study of regulatory T cells in long-lasting Graves disease. Relying on iRepertoire HTBI primers and Arm-PCR of CDR3 regions, the team built TCR beta libraries. TCRdb re-derived calls from the multiplex PCR reads in MiXCR, one entry per CDR3 protein. Among around 420,000 distinct CDR3 sequences, about 15% were seen once, and the ten largest hold about 8.2%. The time point here: newly diagnosed GD, antithyroid drugs for less than 3 months. RNA extracted from PBMCs served as the sequencing template. The sample also formed part of further work on T cells in Graves' hyperthyroidism and ophthalmopathy.

The source was peripheral blood mononuclear cells (PBMCs), collected at new diagnosis, from a patient treated with antithyroid drugs. The receptors were gathered from a middle-aged woman with Graves disease.

This clonotype came up many times. The V and J genes are TRBV12-3 or TRBV12-4 and TRBJ1-1, with 8 bases identical to TRBD1. V lost 6 bases to trimming and J lost 5 bases; unmatched junction nucleotides: 11. The CDR3 totals 15 residues. The CDR3 DNA follows: TGTGCCAGCAGCCGCGCTACAGGGGGAGGAACTGAAGCTTTCTTT. Residues: CASSRATGGGTEAFF.

This clonotype was recorded many times. The chain links TRBV11-2 to TRBJ1-6; TRBD1 is a possible D gene (5 bases). This CDR3 spans 17 amino acids. Germline CDR1 reads SGHAT; CDR2 reads FQNNGV. With 6 bases removed from V and 8 bases from J, the gap between germline ends came to 23 bases. CDR3 amino acids: CASRDLLGGRDHSPLHF. The CDR3 DNA reads TGTGCCAGCAGGGATCTTTTGGGAGGACGGGACCATTCACCCCTCCACTTT. The complete variable domain, with remaining parts taken from reference TRBV11-2 and TRBJ1-6, reads EAGVAQSPRYKIIEKRQSVAFWCNPISGHATLYWYQQILGQGPKLLIQFQNNGVVDDSQLPKDRFSAERLKGVDSTLKIQPAKLEDSAVYLCASRDLLGGRDHSPLHFGNGTRLTVT.

In its sample, this clonotype was seen a few times. This sequence joins TRBV10-2 and TRBJ2-7, with D perhaps matching TRBD1 (6 bases). The V gene lost 0 bases and the J gene lost 1 base, with 13 bases spanning the gap. CDR3 length: 16 residues. Germline V gives CDR1 WSHSY, CDR2 SAAADI. CDR3 nucleotides: TGCGCCAGCAGTGAGTCGTGGACAGACTATTCCTACGAGCAGTACTTC. Its protein product is CASSESWTDYSYEQYF.

This clonotype appeared a few times. The CDR3 nucleotides read TGTGCCAGTAGTATAGATCTCGTGTTTTCGGCGGGGGGCTACACCTTC. This gives the protein CASSIDLVFSAGGYTF. The J gene is TRBJ1-2, the V gene TRBV19; D ambiguous. The ends were cut back, 0 bases at V and 8 bases at J, with 19 bases in the middle. CDR3 size: 16 residues. The germline V gene has CDR1 LNHDA and CDR2 SQIVND (reference sequence).

Points on this clonotype: It may be a read error: a sequence one base away is much more abundant. The conserved phenylalanine or tryptophan normally closing the CDR3 is absent here, so this likely arose from a read error. The chain employs TRBV7-8 and TRBJ2-1; 10 positions agree with TRBD2. Germline CDR1 reads SGHVS; CDR2 reads FQNEAQ. The CDR3 loop spans 21 amino acids. V lost 5 bases and J lost 4; bases outside the gene matches: 23. The CDR3: CASSPYIGTSVLSIAYNEQFS. The CDR3 DNA follows: TGTGCCAGCAGCCCGTACATCGGGACTAGCGTACTTTCTATTGCGTACAATGAGCAGTTCTCC.

This clonotype was found many times. This chain links TRBV12-3 or TRBV12-4 with TRBJ2-3, with D uncertain. The germline V and J ends were trimmed by 1 base and 4 bases, with 9 bases remaining between them. There are 14 residues in the CDR3. The CDR3 loop reads CASSLETAADTQYF. CDR3 nucleotide sequence: TGTGCCAGCAGTTTAGAAACGGCAGCAGATACGCAGTATTTT.

The V gene is TRBV19, the J gene TRBJ2-4; 7 bases fit TRBD1. This CDR3 comprises 13 residues. CDR1 and CDR2 from the germline V gene are LNHDA and SQIVND (reference sequence). The trim removed 7 bases at V and 8 bases at J, leaving 8 bases unmatched. Here the CDR3 reads CASTPTGTDIQYF. The CDR3 DNA reads as TGTGCCAGTACCCCGACAGGGACGGACATTCAGTACTTC.

The sample holds a few counts of this clonotype. A much larger clone differs by one base, so this may be a read error. The chain combines TRBV2 with TRBJ1-2, with 7 bases lining up with TRBD1. This CDR3 contains 12 residues. Germline assignment: CDR1 SNHLY and CDR2 FYNNEI. V lost 3 bases to trimming and J lost 13 bases; unmatched junction nucleotides: 8. The CDR3 nucleotides read TGTGCCAGCAGTGACCCCGACAGGGTCCTCACCTTC. Amino acids: CASSDPDRVLTF.

This clonotype has a count of ten or more. The rearrangement uses TRBV5-1 and TRBJ2-1; D is perhaps TRBD1 or TRBD2 (5 bases each). Trimming left V 0 bases short and J 8 bases short, with 15 bases between. Germline V gene lookup returns CDR1 SGHRS and CDR2 YFSETQ. The CDR3 has 15 residues. The DNA for the CDR3 is TGCGCCAGCAGCTTGGGCGTTGTACGGGACGATGAGCAGTTCTTC. Its translation: CASSLGVVRDDEQFF.

This clonotype has just a few counts. The V call is TRBV6-1, the J call TRBJ2-1; 9 nucleotides line up with TRBD2. Germline-derived CDR1 and CDR2 are MNHNS and SASEGT. The CDR3 has 15 amino acids. V was clipped by 7 bases and J by 10 bases; unmatched bases: 14. Here the CDR3 DNA reads TGTGCCAGCAAAGGCGGGAGGGCCCAAATTTGGGAGCAGTTCTTC. Translation gives CASKGGRAQIWEQFF.

This clonotype was counted many times. This chain uses TRBV6-1 with TRBJ1-2, with D unresolved. The V end lost 1 base, the J end lost 7 bases, and 16 bases lay between the germline ends. The V gene's germline CDR1 is MNHNS and CDR2 SASEGT. CDR3 size: 15 residues. Written as DNA, the CDR3 is TGTGCCAGCAGTGAAGAAACAGACCCTCGGGCTGGCTACACCTTC. The encoded protein is CASSEETDPRAGYTF.

This clonotype was picked up many times. The chain employs TRBV12-3 or TRBV12-4 and TRBJ2-5, with unresolved D. CDR3 length: 15 amino acids. Trimming pared 5 bases from V and 4 bases from J, leaving 17 bases between. The CDR3 sequence is CASSPLLGGAETQYF. CDR3 nucleotides: TGTGCCAGCAGTCCATTATTGGGCGGTGCAGAGACCCAGTACTTC.

This clonotype occurred a few times. V usage is TRBV20-1 and J usage is TRBJ2-7, with 11 bases lining up with TRBD2. The CDR3 is 14 amino acids. CDR1 is DFQATT, CDR2 SNEGSKA, per germline (reference sequence). J lost 6 bases, V lost 5 bases, and 9 bases had no gene match. The CDR3 is CSAQRLAGLSEQYF. CDR3 nucleotides: TGCAGTGCTCAGCGACTAGCGGGACTCTCCGAGCAGTACTTC.

This clonotype was picked up many times. Here the CDR3 reads CASSTLGGAHTGELFF. The CDR3 DNA sequence: TGTGCCAGCAGCACACTAGGGGGAGCTCACACCGGGGAGCTGTTTTTT. The rearrangement uses TRBV7-2 and TRBJ2-2; D might be TRBD1 (6 bases). This CDR3 comprises 16 residues. Trimming took off 5 bases at V and 3 bases at J, with 16 bases between the two ends. Germline CDR1 is SGHTA and CDR2 is FQGNSA.

Only a few counts were recorded for this clonotype. The chain has TRBV18 and TRBJ2-1; tentatively, D is TRBD2 (6 bases). The germline V gene has CDR1 KGHSH and CDR2 LQKENI. V was clipped by 4 bases and J by 3 bases, with 16 bases between them. The CDR3 has 16 amino acids. CDR3 residues: CASSQASASIYNEQFF. The CDR3 DNA reads as TGTGCCAGCTCACAAGCTAGCGCCTCCATCTACAATGAGCAGTTCTTC.